Given below is one T cell receptor (beta chain) in context. This clone was found once. There is no known antigen for this receptor. No base quality information exists; no much larger clone differs at one position. This specimen's time point label, per the study, means: week 11, during vaccination. Each vaccine dose, consisting of 300 ug of a 20-mer mutant IDH1 peptide in Montanide, was administered subcutaneously with topical imiquimod. Donors had newly diagnosed WHO grade 3 or 4 IDH1-mutant astrocytomas with loss of nuclear ATRX. The samples were drawn from NOA16, a multicentre, single-arm, open-label phase I trial in Germany that tested a mutant IDH1 peptide vaccine in humans for the first time. Genomic DNA for TCRB sequencing was isolated from EDTA blood with the DNeasy Blood and Tissue Kit. This entry comes from a study of a mutant IDH1 vaccine in newly diagnosed glioma (dated by TCRdb to the early 2020s). Broadly, across the study: Patients received eight vaccinations in weeks 1, 3, 5, 7, 11, 15, 19 and 23, corresponding to visits V03 through V10. In the chemotherapy-containing groups, vaccination started alongside temozolomide cycles, whereas in patients who had radiotherapy alone it started 4-6 weeks after radiotherapy. Of the roughly 33 treated patients, around 62% were male and approximately 40% were female, and a mean age of roughly 40 years was recorded. Before enrollment, patients had received standard therapy of radiotherapy alone, temozolomide alone, or radiochemotherapy with temozolomide; most received the combination. Peripheral blood was collected at six visits: V03 (baseline), V05, V07, V10, V12 and V13. Longitudinal TCRB deep sequencing was performed for fewer than 30 treated patients wherever samples were available for exploratory analyses.

Points the paper makes about the study in general: The authors stated that sample limitations prevented analyses of patient blood samples from being reproduced. Vaccine-induced immune responses across multiple MHC alleles were detected in 93.3% of patients. No apparent relationship was observed between pseudoprogression and alterations in the top peripheral T cell clonotypes detected by TCRB sequencing. Selection of PBMC samples for TCRB deep sequencing was based on availability.

Libraries were made using the immunoSEQ multiplex PCR assay. Rearranged TCR beta chain sequences were amplified with the hsTCRB Kit following the manufacturer's protocol. An Illumina MiSeq was used to sequence the TCRB libraries. The source study handled its data this way. The proprietary platform of the kit vendor was used for demultiplexing, trimming and gene mapping. Entries here come from immuneACCESS through TCRdb and include only in-frame sequences with V and J called. Some clones fail to appear in such tables; in the studies checked, an unresolved V gene covers under half of the shortfall, and the cause of the remainder is unknown. The V and J calls and clone size were taken over from that table, and D and trimming were inferred from the DNA. This sample comprises 55,000 to 65,000 clones, about four fifths of them detected only once. About 3.7% of the sample comes from the top ten. From the cysteine through the phenylalanine, the CDR3 covers 15 amino acids. Of the read, only the CDR3 DNA is kept; its 45 bases are in frame from base 1. CDR1 WSHSY and CDR2 SAAADI were looked up in the germline V gene. V is reduced by 6 bases and J by 4 bases, leaving a spacing of 15 bases between them.

This receptor was obtained from a man aged 25 to 40 with glioma. Sequencing was performed on PBMCs, taken from a glioma patient whose treatment included an IDH1 peptide vaccine. The chain joins TRBV10-2 to TRBJ2-2; no D segment can be confidently identified. The CDR3 reads as follows: CASSQSRTGTGELFF. The nucleotides are TGCGCCAGCAGCCAAAGTAGGACGGGCACCGGGGAGCTGTTTTTT.